This T cell receptor (beta chain) came from a study of OX40 agonist ivuxolimab in advanced cancers. As for the study in general: Dosing consisted of intravenous ivuxolimab at 0.01 to 10 mg/kg every 2 weeks. Antecedent anti-PD-1, anti-PD-L1 or anti-CTLA-4 therapy was permissible, with under 50% having received some.

A note on this clone: Its target is not known.

General study results and limits: Expanded clones were, on average, more numerous among CD8+ T cells than CD4+.

The germline V gene encodes CDR1 SGHTS and CDR2 YDEGEE. The CDR3 totals 16 residues. Between the trimmed V and J ends, which lost 7 bases and 0 bases, there was a span of 19 bases. Some clones are missing from TCRdb's copy, which holds only in-frame ones; the method was immunoSEQ multiplex PCR. The sample holds around 86,000 clones, about 91% seen once. The genes are TRBV5-8 and TRBJ1-1; TRBD1 is a possible D gene (5 bases). This TCR was recovered from an adult with an advanced solid tumor such as melanoma, head and neck, liver or kidney cancer. Here the sequenced sample was CD4+ or CD8+ T cells sorted from blood, taken in a trial of the OX40 agonist ivuxolimab. The CDR3 coding sequence is TGTGCCAGCTGGTACCGGGACGTCGGCATGAACACTGAAGCTTTCTTT. It translates to CASWYRDVGMNTEAFF.